Each of the 6 T cell receptor beta chains below was sequenced from the same sample in a study of blood T cell repertoires in COVID-19 (TCRdb year 2020). Libraries were prepared through the immunoSEQ multiplex PCR assay. TCRdb carries this immuneACCESS record with in-frame sequences only. Its versions omit some clonotypes, under half of them owing to an unresolved V gene in the studies checked, with the rest unexplained. The sample profile shows around 190,000 clones; roughly 88% of them were found once. In total, the top ten clones hold about 12% of the sample. Sequenced material: peripheral blood. The receptor source for this set is a human donor in a cohort sampled during active COVID-19.

This chain links TRBV27 with TRBJ2-3; D is unclear. CDR3 size: 13 residues. Trimming shortened V by 1 base and J by 6 bases, and 8 bases separated the two germline ends. The V gene's germline CDR1 is MNHEY and CDR2 SMNVEV (reference sequence). The chain's CDR3 is CASSLFPQDTQYF. The CDR3 nucleotides read TGTGCCAGCAGTTTATTTCCCCAGGATACGCAGTATTTT.

The V call is TRBV11-3, the J call TRBJ2-7; tentatively, D is TRBD2 (6 bases). CDR1 is SGHNT and CDR2 is YENEEA in the germline V gene. The CDR3 has 14 residues. V lost 5 bases, J lost 7 bases, and 18 bases lay in between. The CDR3 nucleotides are TGTGCCAGCAGCCCACCGGGGGTGTTGGGGGAGCAGTACTTC. It encodes CASSPPGVLGEQYF.

This clone was recorded only once. This chain uses TRBV5-5 with TRBJ1-4; 10 bases map to TRBD1. CDR3 length: 15 amino acids. Germline-derived CDR1 and CDR2 are SGHKS and YYEKEE (reference sequence). Unmatched junction bases numbered 7, after V lost 5 bases and J lost 6 bases. As DNA, the CDR3 is TGTGCCAGCAGTCAAGTGACAGGGGGCGATGAAAAACTGTTTTTT. Protein: CASSQVTGGDEKLFF.

This sequence joins TRBV7-2 and TRBJ1-2; a possible D gene is TRBD1 (6 bases). Trimming left V 1 base short and J 6 bases short, with 15 bases between. Looked up from germline, CDR1 is SGHTA and CDR2 is FQGNSA. The CDR3 covers 15 residues. For the CDR3, the DNA is TGTGCCAGCAGCTTAGATTTTACAGGGTCTAATGGCTACACCTTC. Encoded protein: CASSLDFTGSNGYTF.

Only a few counts were recorded for this clone. The gene calls are TRBV19 and TRBJ1-2, with D perhaps matching TRBD1 (6 bases). Germline assignment: CDR1 LNHDA and CDR2 SQIVND (reference sequence). This CDR3 has 12 amino acids. Trimming cost V 3 bases and J 5 bases, with 7 bases left between them. The CDR3 loop reads CASSIGQYGYTF. The CDR3 region has the DNA TGTGCCAGTAGTATCGGACAGTATGGCTACACCTTC. Variable domain in full (rest from reference TRBV19 and TRBJ1-2): DGGITQSPKYLFRKEGQNVTLSCEQNLNHDAMYWYRQDPGQGLRLIYYSQIVNDFQKGDIAEGYSVSREKKESFPLTVTSAQKNPTAFYLCASSIGQYGYTFGSGTRLTVV.

This clone was detected once. This chain links TRBV19 with TRBJ1-1; D possibly corresponds to TRBD1 (6 bases). From germline, CDR1 is LNHDA and CDR2 SQIVND (reference sequence). The CDR3 spans 16 residues. V lost 7 bases and J lost 6, with 24 bases in between. CDR3 DNA sequence: TGTGCCAGTAAAGGGGGGGGCGACCGACGTTTCCCTGAAGCTTTCTTT. Protein sequence: CASKGGGDRRFPEAFF.